The T cell receptor (beta chain) under discussion was sequenced for a study of blood T cell repertoires in COVID-19. About the research overall: The origin of the acute and convalescent COVID-19 samples was the United States, Italy and Spain.

A few counts support this clone. Original analysis: Amplified reference gene primers provided the basis for estimating nucleated cell counts. TCRdb keeps only in-frame clones here, not all; method: immunoSEQ multiplex PCR. The V and J calls and clone size are taken from that table; D and trimming were inferred from the DNA. The table includes about 140,000 clones, 80% to 85% detected once. The specimen sequenced was peripheral blood. The source of this sequence is a human donor in a cohort sampled during active COVID-19.

The CDR3 DNA is TGTGCCAGCAGAAGTGGGGACACCCTTTTGGCCCTCCACTTT. It specifies CASRSGDTLLALHF. The chain joins TRBV6-6 to TRBJ1-6; tentatively, D is TRBD1 (6 bases). Germline CDR1 is MNHNY and CDR2 is SVGAGI (reference sequence). The CDR3 is 14 residues long. The V gene lost 6 bases and the J gene lost 14 bases, with 20 bases spanning the gap.